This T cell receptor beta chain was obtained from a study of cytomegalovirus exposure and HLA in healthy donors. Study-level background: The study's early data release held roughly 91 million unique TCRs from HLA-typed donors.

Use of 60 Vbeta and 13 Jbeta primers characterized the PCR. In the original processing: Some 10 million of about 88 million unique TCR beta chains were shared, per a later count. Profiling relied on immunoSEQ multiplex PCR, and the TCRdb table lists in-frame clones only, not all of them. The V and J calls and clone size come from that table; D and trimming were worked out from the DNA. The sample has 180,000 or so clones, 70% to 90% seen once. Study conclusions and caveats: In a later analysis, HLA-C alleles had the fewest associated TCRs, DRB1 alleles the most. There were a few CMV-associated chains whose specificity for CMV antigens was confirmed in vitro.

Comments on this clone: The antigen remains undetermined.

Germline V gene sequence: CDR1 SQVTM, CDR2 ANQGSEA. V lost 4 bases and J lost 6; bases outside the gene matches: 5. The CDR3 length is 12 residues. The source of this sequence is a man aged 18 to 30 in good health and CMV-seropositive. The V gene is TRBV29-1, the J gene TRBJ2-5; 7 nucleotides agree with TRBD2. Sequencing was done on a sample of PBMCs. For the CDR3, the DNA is TGCAGCGTTGTTGGGGGAGGGAAGACCCAGTACTTC. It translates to CSVVGGGKTQYF. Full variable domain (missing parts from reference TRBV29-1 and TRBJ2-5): SAVISQKPSRDICQRGTSLTIQCQVDSQVTMMFWYRQQPGQSLTLIATANQGSEATYESGFVIDKFPISRPNLTFSTLTVSNMSPEDSSIYLCSVVGGGKTQYFGPGTRLLVL.